This T cell receptor beta chain was documented in a study of sequential checkpoint blockade in melanoma. Treatment: randomized to nivolumab then ipilimumab (arm A) or the reverse (arm B). PBMC sorting kept live CD3+CD8+ cells without CD19 or CD56. Clones were sequenced by immunoSEQ multiplex PCR, and TCRdb holds only the in-frame ones, with some missing. This table has around 40,000 clones, about nine tenths appearing once. CDR3 length: 15 amino acids. V shed 4 bases and J 4 bases; nucleotides not matched to a gene: 6. Germline loops: CDR1 MNHEY, CDR2 SMNVEV (reference sequence). This material consisted of CD8+ T cells sorted from blood (inferred from file names), taken from a patient given nivolumab and ipilimumab in sequence. This receptor was taken from a human donor with melanoma. The rearrangement joins TRBV27 to TRBJ2-3; TRBD1 aligns across 9 bases. CDR3 in DNA: TGTGCCAGCAGTTCGGGACAGGGCGTTCCAGATACGCAGTATTTT. This translates into CASSSGQGVPDTQYF.